These 21 T cell receptor beta chains were all obtained from the same sample, sequenced in a study of cytomegalovirus exposure and HLA in healthy donors. Vbeta (60) and Jbeta (13) primers were used in the PCR. Profiled with immunoSEQ multiplex PCR; TCRdb holds only in-frame clones, not every one. The sample has 150,000 to 200,000 clones; roughly 80% are singletons. Source material: PBMCs. These receptors came from a girl aged 2 to 10 in good health and CMV-seropositive.

This clone was observed once. The CDR3 sequence is CASSLAGNEYNEQFF. In DNA, the CDR3 is TGTGCCAGCAGCTTGGCAGGGAACGAATACAATGAGCAGTTCTTC. The chain couples TRBV5-6 to TRBJ2-1; perhaps TRBD1 as D (5 bases). Per germline, CDR1 SGHDT and CDR2 YYEEEE. This CDR3 region has 15 residues. With 0 bases removed from V and 4 bases from J, the gap between germline ends came to 11 bases.

The rearrangement joins TRBV18 to TRBJ2-5; 7 positions agree with TRBD1. Trimming cost V 3 bases and J 1 base; bases outside gene matches: 2. The germline V gene encodes CDR1 KGHSH and CDR2 LQKENI. The CDR3 is 14 residues long. The CDR3 region is CASSPWDSQETQYF. In DNA form, the CDR3 reads TGTGCCAGCTCACCCTGGGACAGCCAAGAGACCCAGTACTTC.

This chain uses TRBV4-2 with TRBJ2-5; 13 positions match TRBD2. V dropped 5 bases and J dropped 4; count of bases not matched to a gene: 4. Looked up from germline, CDR1 is LGHNA and CDR2 is YNFKEQ. The CDR3 runs to 15 residues. CDR3 bases: TGTGCCAGCAGCACGGGACTAGCGGGAATAGAGACCCAGTACTTC. It specifies CASSTGLAGIETQYF.

The rearrangement joins TRBV28 to TRBJ1-6; D not resolved. The CDR3 length is 13 residues. V lost 6 bases to trimming and J lost 8 bases, with 11 bases between them. Germline CDR1 MDHEN, CDR2 SYDVKM. Written as DNA, the CDR3 is TGTGCCAGCAGCCCCCCCGGGGATTCACCCCTCCACTTT. Amino acids: CASSPPGDSPLHF.

This chain uses TRBV5-1 with TRBJ1-1; perhaps TRBD1 as D (5 bases). This CDR3 has 14 amino acids. V gave up 5 bases and J gave up 1 base, with 12 bases separating them. Germline CDR1 reads SGHRS; CDR2 reads YFSETQ. The CDR3 region is CASSLTVQNTEAFF. DNA for the CDR3: TGCGCCAGCAGTCTGACAGTCCAGAACACTGAAGCTTTCTTT.

This clone was seen a handful of times. The chain recombines TRBV5-1 with TRBJ1-4; TRBD1 might be the D (6 bases). V was pared by 0 bases and J by 8 bases, with 11 bases between. CDR3 length: 14 amino acids. The V gene's germline CDR1 is SGHRS and CDR2 YFSETQ. This CDR3 reads CASSLAQGREKLFF. The CDR3 DNA follows: TGCGCCAGCAGCTTGGCTCAGGGGCGAGAAAAACTGTTTTTT.

The chain has TRBV29-1 and TRBJ2-2; TRBD2 aligns across 7 bases. V was pared by 3 bases and J by 6 bases, with 13 bases of the junction left unmatched. The germline V gene has CDR1 SQVTM and CDR2 ANQGSEA. The CDR3 length is 16 residues. The CDR3 sequence: CSVDAGGSNVAGELFF. Here the CDR3 DNA reads TGCAGCGTTGACGCTGGCGGGAGTAACGTCGCCGGGGAGCTGTTTTTT.

The rearrangement joins TRBV4-1 to TRBJ1-3; D unresolved. This CDR3 has 15 amino acids. Per germline, CDR1 MGHRA and CDR2 YSYEKL. V lost 3 bases and J lost 4, with 13 bases in between. CDR3 region: CASSQDGRSGNTIYF. The CDR3 coding sequence is TGCGCCAGCAGCCAGGATGGCAGGTCGGGAAACACCATATATTTT.

V and J are TRBV7-9 and TRBJ2-3; 11 nucleotides line up with TRBD2. V was clipped by 1 base and J by 2 bases; unmatched bases: 2. Germline V gene sequence: CDR1 SEHNR, CDR2 FQNEAQ (reference sequence). The CDR3 covers 16 residues. In DNA, the CDR3 is TGTGCCAGCAGCTTAGGTAGCGGGAGGGTCACAGATACGCAGTATTTT. It specifies CASSLGSGRVTDTQYF.

On this clone itself: Germline and junction disagree at one end, which may indicate a read error. The chain links TRBV5-8 to TRBJ1-1; D ambiguous. The CDR3 runs to 13 residues. CDR1 is SGHTS and CDR2 is YDEGEE in the germline V gene. The CDR3 loop is CASRLAGLTEAFF. As DNA, the CDR3 is TGTGCCAGCAGGTTGGCCGGGTTGACTGAAGCTTTCTTT. Together with reference TRBV5-8 and TRBJ1-1, the CDR3 gives the full variable domain: EAGVTQSPTHLIKTRGQQATLRCSPISGHTSVYWYQQALGLGLQFLLWYDEGEERNRGNFPPRFSGRQFPNYSSELNVNALELEDSALYLCASRLAGLTEAFFGQGTRLTVV.

The genes are TRBV6-1 and TRBJ1-4, with a tentative D call TRBD1 (5 bases). The V gene's germline CDR1 is MNHNS and CDR2 SASEGT. There are 13 residues in the CDR3. V was trimmed by 6 bases and J by 14 bases, leaving 19 bases between them. The CDR3: CASRRTLLSRLFF. In DNA form, the CDR3 reads TGTGCCAGCAGAAGGACACTCCTTTCCAGGCTGTTTTTT.

This CDR3 reads CAMSRDSGNTDTQYF. CDR3 nucleotide sequence: TGCGCCATGTCGCGGGACAGCGGAAACACAGATACGCAGTATTTT. The chain combines TRBV5-1 with TRBJ2-3, with a possible D match to TRBD1 (7 bases). V lost 9 bases to trimming and J lost 2 bases, with 19 bases between them. CDR3 length: 15 amino acids. The V gene's germline CDR1 is SGHRS and CDR2 YFSETQ.

The chain uses TRBV7-8 and TRBJ1-2, with 9 bases lining up with TRBD1. CDR3 length: 16 residues. V gave up 3 bases and J gave up 1 base; unmatched junction bases: 6. Germline V CDR1 and CDR2: SGHVS, FQNEAQ. In DNA, the CDR3 is TGTGCCAGCAGCTTGGGCGGGACAGGGTTTAACTATGGCTACACCTTC. Its protein is CASSLGGTGFNYGYTF.

This clone turned up a few times. The gene calls are TRBV27 and TRBJ2-1, with 12 bases matching TRBD2. Germline V lookup: CDR1 MNHEY, CDR2 SMNVEV (reference sequence). This CDR3 region has 14 residues. The J segment lost 7 bases and the V segment lost 4 bases, leaving 2 bases of the junction unmatched. This CDR3 is CASSWTSGINEQFF. CDR3 nucleotide sequence: TGTGCCAGCAGTTGGACTAGCGGGATAAATGAGCAGTTCTTC.

This chain connects TRBV19 to TRBJ1-5, with 7 bases fitting TRBD1. The CDR3 has 15 amino acids. In germline, CDR1 is LNHDA, CDR2 SQIVND (reference sequence). Trimming cost V 6 bases and J 4 bases; bases outside gene matches: 9. The CDR3 protein is CASREQGRLNQPQHF. The DNA of the CDR3 is TGTGCCAGTAGGGAACAGGGGAGGTTGAATCAGCCCCAGCATTTT.

This clone was counted between two and nine times. The rearrangement links TRBV5-1 to TRBJ2-5, with 7 bases that match TRBD2. Germline values: CDR1 SGHRS, CDR2 YFSETQ. The CDR3 runs 12 residues. With 5 bases clipped from V and 4 bases from J, the junction kept 2 bases outside the gene matches. CDR3 residues: CASRASGETQYF. The CDR3 nucleotides read TGCGCCAGCAGGGCTAGCGGAGAGACCCAGTACTTC.

The chain joins TRBV30 to TRBJ1-3; 8 nucleotides align to TRBD1. V lost 0 bases to trimming and J lost 2 bases; unmatched junction nucleotides: 6. Germline CDR1 and CDR2: GTSNPN and SVGIG (reference sequence). This CDR3 has 16 residues. CDR3 loop: CAWSVQRTGTGNTIYF. The DNA of the CDR3 is TGTGCCTGGAGTGTACAACGGACAGGGACTGGAAACACCATATATTTT. Complete variable domain (other parts from reference TRBV30 and TRBJ1-3): SQTIHQWPATLVQPVGSPLSLECTVEGTSNPNLYWYRQAAGRGLQLLFYSVGIGQISSEVPQNLSASRPQDRQFILSSKKLLLSDSGFYLCAWSVQRTGTGNTIYFGEGSWLTVV.

This clone was counted once. V and J are TRBV30 and TRBJ2-6; TRBD1 agrees at 7 bases. This CDR3 is 14 amino acids long. Trimming removed 5 bases from V and 2 bases from J; junction bases left unmatched: 3. CDR1 and CDR2 from the germline V gene are GTSNPN and SVGIG (reference sequence). The CDR3 loop is CAWDRVPGANVLTF. As DNA, the CDR3 is TGTGCCTGGGACAGGGTTCCTGGGGCCAACGTCCTGACTTTC.

This rearrangement joins TRBV7-3 to TRBJ2-1, with D possibly being TRBD2 (6 bases). Germline V gene lookup returns CDR1 SGHTA and CDR2 FQGTGA. V gave up 4 bases and J gave up 4 bases, with 8 bases separating them. CDR3 length equals 13 residues. The CDR3: CASSSTSYNEQFF. The CDR3 region has the DNA TGTGCCAGCAGCTCGACTAGTTACAATGAGCAGTTCTTC.

This sequence joins TRBV2 and TRBJ2-4; TRBD2 aligns across 14 bases. The V gene's germline CDR1 is SNHLY and CDR2 FYNNEI. Unmatched junction bases numbered 6, after V lost 4 bases and J lost 1 base. This CDR3 is 18 amino acids long. CDR3 DNA sequence: TGTGCCAGCAGTGCCCGGACTAGCGGGAGGTCGGCCAAAAACATTCAGTACTTC. Translated, it gives CASSARTSGRSAKNIQYF.

The chain is built from TRBV7-8 and TRBJ2-3, with 7 bases lining up with TRBD1. Per the germline V gene, CDR1 is SGHVS and CDR2 is FQNEAQ. The ends lost 5 bases at V and 2 bases at J; junction bases unmatched: 4. This CDR3 region has 14 residues. The CDR3, as DNA: TGTGCCAGCAGCCCCGGACAGGCCACAGATACGCAGTATTTT. Its translation is CASSPGQATDTQYF.